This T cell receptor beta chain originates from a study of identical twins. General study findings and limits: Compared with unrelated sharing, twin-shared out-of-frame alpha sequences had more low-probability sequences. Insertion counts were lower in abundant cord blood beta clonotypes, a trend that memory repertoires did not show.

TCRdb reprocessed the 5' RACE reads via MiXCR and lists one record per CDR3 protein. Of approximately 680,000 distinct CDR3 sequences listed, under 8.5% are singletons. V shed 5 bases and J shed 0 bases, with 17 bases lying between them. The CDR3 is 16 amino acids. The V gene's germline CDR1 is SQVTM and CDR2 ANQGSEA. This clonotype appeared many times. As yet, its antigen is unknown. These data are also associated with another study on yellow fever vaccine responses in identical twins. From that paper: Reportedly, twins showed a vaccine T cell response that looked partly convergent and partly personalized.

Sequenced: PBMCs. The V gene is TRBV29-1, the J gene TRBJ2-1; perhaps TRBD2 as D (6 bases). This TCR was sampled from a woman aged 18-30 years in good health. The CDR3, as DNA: TGCAGCGTTCTCCGGATCGGGGGAAGCTCCTACAATGAGCAGTTCTTC. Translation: CSVLRIGGSSYNEQFF.